This entry describes one T cell receptor (beta chain). This clonotype was observed a handful of times. No cognate antigen has been identified for it. Per-base quality was not reported, and no clone a single base away is much larger than it. The data were taken from a study of T cells after yellow fever vaccination (dated by TCRdb to between 2018 and 2021). Background for the entire study: Libraries from fractions with low cell numbers were prepared with the SMART-Seq v4 Ultra Low Input RNA kit. Blood samples were taken at several timepoints before and after primary and secondary immunization, and bulk PBMC replicates and cell subsets were isolated. To follow T-cell clones before and after primary and booster YFV17D yellow fever vaccination, bulk TCR alpha and beta repertoires were sequenced over time. Two healthy male donors, one aged 18 to 30 and one aged 30 to 40 years, were included in the cohort. Study-wide findings and limitations: Computational filtering was required because FACS-sorted repertoires could contain abundant contaminating clonotypes from the bulk population. Compared with the primary T-cell response, the secondary T-cell response was faster but weaker, reaching its peak on day 5 rather than on day 15. Only a couple of donors were included in the study, so the extent to which the findings can be generalized is limited. A small share of clonotypes was detected in both CD4 and CD8 compartments, with the overlap likely arising from convergent recombination. Most clones expanded after primary vaccination were re-detected after the booster (almost 97% of CD4 and about nine tenths of CD8), suggesting broad memory maintenance.

TCR cDNA was synthesized by 5'RACE template switching, through which a universal primer site and unique molecular identifiers were introduced. Priming for cDNA synthesis came from both the TCR alpha and TCR beta constant segments. Two PCR steps were used to amplify libraries, with sample barcodes and sequencing adapters being added in the second step. Sequencing of libraries was performed on Illumina HiSeq 2500 (2x100 bp) or NovaSeq (2x150 bp). The paper's data handling went like this. MIGEC was used to demultiplex reads and collapse the reads into UMI consensus sequences, and MiXCR was used for V(D)J alignment. Clonotypes responding to the vaccine were identified with edgeR on replicate PBMC samples, with the criteria of FDR below 0.01 and a log2 fold change above 5 up to day 15. CD4 or CD8 identity was assigned to each bulk clonotype according to whether the clonotype was present at higher abundance in the sequenced CD4 repertoire or the sequenced CD8 repertoire. The public reads were reanalyzed by TCRdb: fastp trimming at Q25, MiXCR alignment, in-frame beta chains only. Rows are combined by CDR3 protein, so each entry shows the most common genes and DNA. These V and J calls rely on TCRdb rather than the paper's analysis. The sample has around 300,000 distinct CDR3 sequences on record, 10% to 15% of them singletons. The biggest ten clones account for about 0.51% of the sample.

This sample's treatment or condition label indicates: live attenuated yellow fever vaccine strain. A standard Ficoll-Paque protocol was used to isolate PBMCs from peripheral blood. Dynabeads CD4 and CD8 positive selection kits were used to isolate CD4 and CD8 T-cell fractions. TriZol was used to extract RNA from bulk PBMCs, from CD4 and CD8 fractions, and from dextramer-positive and dextramer-negative fractions. The trim is 8 bases for V and 6 bases for J, with a gap of 18 bases between the germline ends. CDR1 and CDR2 were assigned from the germline V gene as ENHRY and SYGVKD. The CDR3 runs 14 residues from the cysteine to the phenylalanine. Here the CDR3 DNA is all that survives: 42 bases in frame from base 1.

Recombination joined TRBV10-3 with TRBJ2-3, with TRBD2 as a weak D call on 5 bases. Sequencing used CD4+ T cells sorted from PBMCs, obtained 45 days after the yellow fever booster vaccination. The TCR originated in a man aged 25-40 years who received the YFV17D yellow fever vaccine. The DNA sequence follows: TGTGCCATCCAAGCGGACGCGCGACGGGATACGCAGTATTTT. It codes for CAIQADARRDTQYF.